The 32 T cell receptor beta chains listed next were all sequenced from one sample in a study of human T cells and chemical hapten exposure. Each CDR3 protein is one row after TCRdb ran MiXCR on the RACE reads. Here the sample spans approximately 85,000 distinct CDR3 sequences, 10% being singletons. Time point given: patch test 2, 6 weeks after DPC sensitization. The treatment here: therapeutic diphenylcyclopropenone sensitization with weekly scalp DPC. The material sequenced was whole blood, taken in connection with sensitization to the hapten diphenylcyclopropenone (DPC). These receptor sequences come from a woman under 40 with alopecia areata. Some clones in this sample may be carry-over from other donors' samples.

This chain joins TRBV28 and TRBJ2-1; 8 positions agree with TRBD1. J was trimmed by 3 bases and V by 6 bases; bases with no gene match: 13. Looked up from germline, CDR1 is MDHEN and CDR2 is SYDVKM. The CDR3 loop spans 17 amino acids. CDR3 amino acids: CASSPGGGGPLYNEQFF. CDR3 nucleotides: TGTGCCAGCAGCCCAGGGGGCGGAGGGCCGCTCTACAATGAGCAGTTCTTC.

This clonotype has just a few counts. The chain combines TRBV11-2 with TRBJ1-4; D call uncertain. V dropped 5 bases and J dropped 3 bases, with 7 bases sitting between them. CDR3 size: 13 residues. CDR1 and CDR2 (germline): SGHAT, FQNNGV. CDR3 loop: CASSREPNEKLFF. The CDR3 DNA is TGTGCCAGCAGCCGGGAGCCTAATGAAAAACTGTTTTTT.

This clonotype was detected a few times. This chain connects TRBV20-1 to TRBJ1-4; D is unresolved. This CDR3 contains 13 residues. Trimming left V 1 base short and J 11 bases short, with 14 bases between. Germline V gives CDR1 DFQATT, CDR2 SNEGSKA (reference sequence). CDR3 region: CSARVRQAEKLFF. CDR3 DNA: TGCAGTGCTAGAGTTCGGCAGGCTGAGAAACTGTTTTTT.

This clonotype was picked up many times. The CDR3 DNA reads as TGTGCCAGCAGTACGGACAGGGGGCTGGACACTGAAGCTTTCTTT. It yields the protein CASSTDRGLDTEAFF. The chain links TRBV12-3 or TRBV12-4 to TRBJ1-1; TRBD1 matches at 11 bases. CDR3 size: 15 residues. The V and J ends lost 5 bases and 3 bases, in that order; junction bases with no gene match: 5.

This clonotype has more than one count but fewer than ten. The rearrangement joins TRBV6-6 to TRBJ2-3; 10 bases are shared with TRBD2. Germline CDR1 is MNHNY and CDR2 is SVGAGI (reference sequence). After removal of 6 bases from V and 4 bases from J, the junction contained 10 bases not matched to a gene. The length of the CDR3 is 16 residues. CDR3 in amino acids: CASSQNSGGWADTQYF. The CDR3 DNA follows: TGTGCCAGCAGCCAAAATAGCGGGGGGTGGGCAGATACGCAGTATTTT.

The J gene is TRBJ2-2, the V gene TRBV29-1; 7 positions match TRBD2. With V trimmed by 3 bases and J by 1 base, 2 bases remained unmatched. The V gene's germline CDR1 is SQVTM and CDR2 ANQGSEA. The CDR3 covers 14 residues. The DNA of the CDR3 is TGCAGCGTTGATTTAGCGGGGAACACCGGGGAGCTGTTTTTT. Amino acid sequence: CSVDLAGNTGELFF.

V usage is TRBV5-1 and J usage is TRBJ2-7; the match to TRBD1 covers 11 bases. The CDR3 covers 15 residues. In germline, CDR1 is SGHRS, CDR2 YFSETQ. V lost 4 bases and J lost 5; bases outside the gene matches: 8. The DNA for the CDR3 is TGCGCCAGCAGCGAAGGACAGGGGGCGACGGACGAGCAGTACTTC. It is translated as CASSEGQGATDEQYF. The full variable domain, completed using reference TRBV5-1 and TRBJ2-7, is KAGVTQTPRYLIKTRGQQVTLSCSPISGHRSVSWYQQTPGQGLQFLFEYFSETQRNKGNFPGRFSGRQFSNSRSEMNVSTLELGDSALYLCASSEGQGATDEQYFGPGTRLTVT.

This clonotype has more than one count but fewer than ten. The gene calls are TRBV29-1 and TRBJ1-5, with a weak D call TRBD1 (5 bases). From germline, CDR1 is SQVTM and CDR2 ANQGSEA. V was cut by 5 bases and J by 6 bases, with 17 bases left in between. The CDR3 is 14 residues long. The CDR3 DNA reads as TGCAGCGTTCAGGGAGAGGCTGTCGGTCAGCCCCAGCATTTT. This codes for CSVQGEAVGQPQHF. Together with reference TRBV29-1 and TRBJ1-5, the CDR3 gives the full variable domain: SAVISQKPSRDICQRGTSLTIQCQVDSQVTMMFWYRQQPGQSLTLIATANQGSEATYESGFVIDKFPISRPNLTFSTLTVSNMSPEDSSIYLCSVQGEAVGQPQHFGDGTRLSIL.

This clonotype has more than one count but fewer than ten. The chain is built from TRBV3-1 and TRBJ2-7, with D perhaps being TRBD1 or TRBD2 (5 bases each). This CDR3 is built from 13 residues. Germline V gene data show CDR1 as LGHDT and CDR2 as YNNKEL (reference sequence). Trimming cost V 3 bases and J 6 bases, with 12 bases left between them. In DNA, the CDR3 is TGTGCCAGCAGCCAGGGGGTTCCTCCCGAGCAGTACTTC. Its translation is CASSQGVPPEQYF.

As to this clonotype: A read error may account for a junction end that differs from germline. The chain is built from TRBV6-5 and TRBJ1-1; a possible D gene is TRBD1 (5 bases). This CDR3 contains 14 residues. Germline CDR1 is MNHEY and CDR2 is SVGAGI. DNA for the CDR3: TGTGCCAGCAGTAGAAGGCAGGGCAACACTGAAGTTTTCTTT. It yields the protein CASSRRQGNTEVFF.

This clonotype appeared many times. The genes are TRBV2 and TRBJ1-1; a weak D match, TRBD1 (6 bases). The V gene's germline CDR1 is SNHLY and CDR2 FYNNEI. Trimming shortened V by 4 bases and J by 0 bases, and 15 bases separated the two germline ends. This CDR3 has 16 amino acids. Written as DNA, the CDR3 is TGTGCCAGCAGTGGAGTGGGGGACAACGTGAACACTGAAGCTTTCTTT. This encodes CASSGVGDNVNTEAFF. The whole variable domain, filled in from reference TRBV2 and TRBJ1-1, reads EPEVTQTPSHQVTQMGQEVILRCVPISNHLYFYWYRQILGQKVEFLVSFYNNEISEKSEIFDDQFSVERPDGSNFTLKIRSTKLEDSAMYFCASSGVGDNVNTEAFFGQGTRLTVV.

In its sample, this clonotype was seen a few times. The chain has TRBV7-2 and TRBJ1-6; perhaps TRBD1 as D (5 bases). This CDR3 spans 14 amino acids. Germline CDR1 is SGHTA and CDR2 is FQGNSA. Trimming pared 0 bases from V and 8 bases from J, leaving 8 bases between. CDR3 amino acids: CASSLAGPDSPLHF. Written as DNA, the CDR3 is TGTGCCAGCAGCTTAGCGGGGCCTGATTCACCCCTCCACTTT.

The chain uses TRBV5-4 and TRBJ1-1; possibly TRBD1 for D (5 bases). V lost 4 bases to trimming and J lost 7 bases, with 14 bases between them. The germline V gene encodes CDR1 SGHNT and CDR2 YYREEE (reference sequence). The CDR3 sequence is 13 residues long. Here the CDR3 reads CASSLAGRNEAFF. CDR3 nucleotides: TGTGCCAGCAGCCTGGCAGGGCGCAATGAAGCTTTCTTT.

In this sample, this clonotype turned up many times. This chain uses TRBV6-2 or TRBV6-3 with TRBJ1-1; TRBD1 aligns across 9 bases. Germline V CDR1 and CDR2: MNHEY, SVGEGT. CDR3 length: 21 amino acids. V shed 4 bases and J 3 bases; nucleotides not matched to a gene: 24. CDR3 protein: CASSFPTVGKDRGPADTEAFF. The CDR3 DNA sequence: TGTGCCAGCAGTTTCCCCACCGTCGGGAAGGACAGGGGCCCCGCCGACACTGAAGCTTTCTTT.

This chain links TRBV20-1 with TRBJ2-7; 15 bases fit TRBD2. From germline, CDR1 is DFQATT and CDR2 SNEGSKA (reference sequence). Trimming removed 6 bases from V and 5 bases from J; junction bases left unmatched: 5. The CDR3 consists of 14 residues. Written as DNA, the CDR3 is TGCAGTGCCAGGACTAGCGGGAGGGCCGACGAGCAGTACTTC. This translates into CSARTSGRADEQYF.

The chain recombines TRBV9 with TRBJ2-1; D not certain. Trimming removed 4 bases at V and 8 bases at J, with 13 bases between. Germline CDR1 is SGDLS and CDR2 is YYNGEE. There are 13 residues in the CDR3. The CDR3 reads CASSSAPSDEQFF. In DNA, the CDR3 is TGTGCCAGCAGCTCAGCCCCCTCTGATGAGCAGTTCTTC.

Ten or more counts support this clonotype. The chain carries TRBV6-5 and TRBJ1-1; D is unresolved. The CDR3 runs to 14 residues. Trimming removed 2 bases at V and 4 bases at J, with 11 bases between. Germline lookup yields CDR1 MNHEY and CDR2 SVGAGI. The CDR3 protein is CASSYGVSGTEAFF. In nucleotides, the CDR3 is TGTGCCAGCAGTTACGGGGTTAGCGGCACTGAAGCTTTCTTT.

The chain recombines TRBV29-1 with TRBJ1-1; TRBD1 matches at 8 bases. In germline, CDR1 is SQVTM, CDR2 ANQGSEA. Trimming cost V 6 bases and J 4 bases; bases outside gene matches: 7. This CDR3 is built from 13 residues. CDR3 nucleotide sequence: TGCAGCGTGGTGACAGGGGTGGGCACTGAAGCTTTCTTT. Protein sequence: CSVVTGVGTEAFF.

This clonotype was detected many times. The chain has TRBV20-1 and TRBJ1-2; weak D call: TRBD1 (6 bases). Per the germline V gene, CDR1 is DFQATT and CDR2 is SNEGSKA (reference sequence). The CDR3 runs to 12 residues. The V and J ends lost 4 bases and 3 bases respectively, with 9 bases between them. The CDR3 bases are TGCAGTGCTACGAGACAGGACTATGGCTACACCTTC. Its protein is CSATRQDYGYTF.

This clonotype was seen at least ten times. The rearrangement links TRBV7-2 to TRBJ2-1, with TRBD2 identical over 9 bases. This CDR3 comprises 16 residues. Germline assignment: CDR1 SGHTA and CDR2 FQGNSA. V dropped 2 bases and J dropped 4; count of bases not matched to a gene: 6. The CDR3 reads CASSLQPSGIYNEQFF. The CDR3 bases are TGTGCCAGCAGCTTACAGCCTAGCGGGATATACAATGAGCAGTTCTTC.

This clonotype was recorded many times. The rearrangement joins TRBV7-2 to TRBJ1-1; D may be TRBD1 (5 bases). This CDR3 contains 15 residues. Germline loops: CDR1 SGHTA, CDR2 FQGNSA. The germline V and J ends were trimmed by 1 base and 0 bases, with 9 bases remaining between them. Written as DNA, the CDR3 is TGTGCCAGCAGCTTAGGCGGGACCGTGAACACTGAAGCTTTCTTT. Amino acid sequence: CASSLGGTVNTEAFF.

This clonotype has at least ten counts. The chain employs TRBV2 and TRBJ1-1; TRBD1 matches at 7 bases. Trimming cost V 7 bases and J 0 bases; bases outside gene matches: 5. CDR1 SNHLY and CDR2 FYNNEI come from the germline V gene. The CDR3 has 14 amino acids. The CDR3 loop reads CASTRTGMNTEAFF. DNA of the CDR3: TGTGCCAGCACCCGGACAGGAATGAACACTGAAGCTTTCTTT.

In this sample, this clonotype turned up many times. The chain carries TRBV21-1 and TRBJ2-4; the DNA was not used to check the table's D call, TRBD1. TRBV21-1 represents a pseudogene. The CDR3 loop spans 15 amino acids. The CDR3 spells CASSSRVLAKNIQYF. In DNA form, the CDR3 reads TGTGCCAGCAGCAGCAGGGTATTAGCCAAAAACATTCAGTACTTC.

This clonotype was seen more than once but under ten times. DNA for the CDR3: TGTGCCAGCTACACGACAGGGAGAGACACTGAAGCTTTCTTT. It is translated as CASYTTGRDTEAFF. The V gene is TRBV18, the J gene TRBJ1-1, with 7 bases matching TRBD1. The J segment lost 3 bases and the V segment lost 7 bases, leaving 8 bases of the junction unmatched. Per the germline V gene, CDR1 is KGHSH and CDR2 is LQKENI. CDR3 length equals 14 residues.

This clonotype was seen many times. V gene TRBV18 combines with J gene TRBJ2-1, with 7 bases fitting TRBD1. This CDR3 contains 15 residues. V shed 2 bases and J 5 bases; nucleotides not matched to a gene: 6. CDR1 is KGHSH, CDR2 LQKENI, per germline. CDR3 bases: TGTGCCAGCTCACCAGACAGGGTCTTGAACAATGAGCAGTTCTTC. It encodes CASSPDRVLNNEQFF.

A few counts support this clonotype. The rearrangement uses TRBV30 and TRBJ1-2; TRBD1 agrees at 7 bases. Germline CDR1 reads GTSNPN; CDR2 reads SVGIG (reference sequence). Trimming took 8 bases from V and 8 from J; bases not matched to a gene: 11. The CDR3 sequence is 12 residues long. CDR3 loop: CALDREAGGYTF. The CDR3 coding sequence is TGTGCCCTAGACAGGGAGGCCGGGGGCTACACCTTC.

The V gene is TRBV6-6, the J gene TRBJ1-1, with 8 nucleotides matching TRBD1. CDR1 and CDR2 from the germline V gene are MNHNY and SVGAGI (reference sequence). V was pared by 7 bases and J by 4 bases, with 8 bases of the junction left unmatched. CDR3 length: 14 amino acids. Here the CDR3 DNA reads TGTGCCAGCATCAGACAGGGGATCAGCACTGAAGCTTTCTTT. Amino acid sequence: CASIRQGISTEAFF.

V and J are TRBV28 and TRBJ2-2; D remains unclear. Trimming pared 8 bases from V and 4 bases from J, leaving 11 bases between. The germline V gene has CDR1 MDHEN and CDR2 SYDVKM. The CDR3 consists of 13 residues. In DNA, the CDR3 is TGTGCCAGCGAGTTGACAATCACCGGGGAGCTGTTTTTT. It is translated as CASELTITGELFF.

There are a few counts of this clonotype. The V call is TRBV20-1, the J call TRBJ2-7; D is unresolved. Trimming removed 4 bases from V and 3 bases from J, with 13 bases in between. Germline-derived CDR1 and CDR2 are DFQATT and SNEGSKA (reference sequence). This CDR3 region has 13 residues. The CDR3 region has the DNA TGCAGTGCTAACCTACTCACCCTCTACGAGCAGTACTTC. Residues: CSANLLTLYEQYF.

This clonotype occurred many times. The chain joins TRBV15 to TRBJ2-3, with 7 bases identical to TRBD2. Germline trimming cut 8 bases from V and 2 bases from J; bases unmatched to any gene: 7. Germline V gene data show CDR1 as LNHNV and CDR2 as YYDKDF (reference sequence). This CDR3 is 14 amino acids long. The CDR3 protein is CATHTGTNTDTQYF. The CDR3 DNA reads as TGTGCCACCCATACCGGGACTAACACAGATACGCAGTATTTT.

This clonotype was observed at least ten times. V is TRBV3-1 and J is TRBJ1-5, with D possibly TRBD1 on 6 matching bases. Germline assignment: CDR1 LGHDT and CDR2 YNNKEL (reference sequence). Trimming took 1 base from V and 5 from J, leaving 9 bases between them. The CDR3 spans 14 residues. The CDR3 nucleotides are TGTGCCAGCAGCCAAGTGGGGGGCGATCAGCCCCAGCATTTT. It translates to CASSQVGGDQPQHF. Together with reference TRBV3-1 and TRBJ1-5, the CDR3 gives the full variable domain: DTAVSQTPKYLVTQMGNDKSIKCEQNLGHDTMYWYKQDSKKFLKIMFSYNNKELIINETVPNRFSPKSPDKAHLNLHINSLELGDSAVYFCASSQVGGDQPQHFGDGTRLSIL.

This clonotype was found many times. V usage is TRBV4-3 and J usage is TRBJ2-7, with D possibly called TRBD1 or TRBD2 (5 bases each). Germline V gene lookup returns CDR1 LGHNA and CDR2 YSLEER. The CDR3 is 15 amino acids. V was trimmed by 0 bases and J by 4 bases, leaving 13 bases between them. CDR3 residues: CASSQDVRWGYEQYF. CDR3 bases: TGCGCCAGCAGCCAAGATGTTAGATGGGGGTACGAGCAGTACTTC.